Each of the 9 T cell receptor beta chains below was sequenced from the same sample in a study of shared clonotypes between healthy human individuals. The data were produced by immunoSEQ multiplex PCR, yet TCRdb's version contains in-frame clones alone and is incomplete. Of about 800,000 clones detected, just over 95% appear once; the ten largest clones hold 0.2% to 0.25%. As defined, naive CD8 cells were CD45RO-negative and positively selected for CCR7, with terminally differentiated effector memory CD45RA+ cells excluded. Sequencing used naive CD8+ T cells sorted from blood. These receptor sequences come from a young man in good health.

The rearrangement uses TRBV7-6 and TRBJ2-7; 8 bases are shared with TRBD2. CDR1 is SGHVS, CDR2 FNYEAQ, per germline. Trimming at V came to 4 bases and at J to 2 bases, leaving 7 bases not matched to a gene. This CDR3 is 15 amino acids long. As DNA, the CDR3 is TGTGCCAGCAGCTCTAGCGGGTCGCCGGCCTACGAGCAGTACTTC. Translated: CASSSSGSPAYEQYF. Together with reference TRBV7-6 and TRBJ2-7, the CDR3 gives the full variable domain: GAGVSQSPRYKVTKRGQDVALRCDPISGHVSLYWYRQALGQGPEFLTYFNYEAQQDKSGLPNDRFSAERPEGSISTLTIQRTEQRDSAMYRCASSSSGSPAYEQYFGPGTRLTVT.

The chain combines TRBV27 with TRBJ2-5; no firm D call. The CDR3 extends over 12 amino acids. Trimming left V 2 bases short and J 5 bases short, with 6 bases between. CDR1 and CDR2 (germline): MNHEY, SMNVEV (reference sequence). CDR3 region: CASSLHGETQYF. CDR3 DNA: TGTGCCAGCAGTTTACACGGGGAGACCCAGTACTTC.

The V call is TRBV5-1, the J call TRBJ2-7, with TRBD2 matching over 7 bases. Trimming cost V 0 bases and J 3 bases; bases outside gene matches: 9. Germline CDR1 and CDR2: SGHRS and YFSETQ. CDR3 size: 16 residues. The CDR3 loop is CASSLALGREYYEQYF. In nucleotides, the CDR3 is TGCGCCAGCAGCTTGGCGCTTGGGCGGGAGTACTACGAGCAGTACTTC.

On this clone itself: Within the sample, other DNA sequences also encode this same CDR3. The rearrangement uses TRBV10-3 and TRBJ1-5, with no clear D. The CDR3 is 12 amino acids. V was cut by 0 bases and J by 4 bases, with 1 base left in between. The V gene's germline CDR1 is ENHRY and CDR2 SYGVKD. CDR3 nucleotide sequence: TGTGCCATCAGTGAGTCGAATCAGCCCCAGCATTTT. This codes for CAISESNQPQHF.

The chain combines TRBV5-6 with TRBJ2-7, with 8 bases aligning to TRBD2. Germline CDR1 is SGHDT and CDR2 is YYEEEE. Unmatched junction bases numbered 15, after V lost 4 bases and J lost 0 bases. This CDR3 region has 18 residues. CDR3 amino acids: CASSPTVLGTSYSYEQYF. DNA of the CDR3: TGTGCCAGCAGCCCGACAGTGTTGGGGACTAGTTACTCCTACGAGCAGTACTTC.

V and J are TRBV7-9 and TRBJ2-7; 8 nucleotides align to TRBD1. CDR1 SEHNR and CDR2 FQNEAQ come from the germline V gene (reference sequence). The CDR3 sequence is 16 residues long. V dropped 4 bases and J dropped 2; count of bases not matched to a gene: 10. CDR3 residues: CASSSKPGTGTYEQYF. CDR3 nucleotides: TGTGCCAGCAGCTCAAAACCCGGGACAGGCACCTACGAGCAGTACTTC.

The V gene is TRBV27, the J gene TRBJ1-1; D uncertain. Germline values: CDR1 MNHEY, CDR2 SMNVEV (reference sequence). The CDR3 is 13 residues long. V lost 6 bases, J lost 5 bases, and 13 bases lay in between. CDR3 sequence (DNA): TGTGCCAGCAGAATTTCCCCTTTGACTGAAGCTTTCTTT. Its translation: CASRISPLTEAFF.

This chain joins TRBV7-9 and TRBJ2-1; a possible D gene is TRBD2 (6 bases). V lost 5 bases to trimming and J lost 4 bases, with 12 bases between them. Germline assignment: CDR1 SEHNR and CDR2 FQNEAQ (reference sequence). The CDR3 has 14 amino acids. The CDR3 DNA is TGTGCCAGCAGCGGCCAACTAGCATACAATGAGCAGTTCTTC. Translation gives CASSGQLAYNEQFF.

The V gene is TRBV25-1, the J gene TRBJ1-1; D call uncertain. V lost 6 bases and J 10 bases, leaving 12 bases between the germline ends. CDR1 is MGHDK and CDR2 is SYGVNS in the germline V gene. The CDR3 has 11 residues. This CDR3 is CASSQARGAFF. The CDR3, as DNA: TGTGCCAGCAGCCAAGCGCGGGGAGCTTTCTTT.